Listed below are T cell receptor beta chains from one sample, sequenced in a study of blood T cells in healthy people across ages. TCRdb ran MiXCR on the 5' RACE reads and lists one entry per CDR3 protein. The sample records about 800,000 distinct CDR3 sequences, 58% being singletons. Input material: blood. The receptors come from a man aged 25 to 45 in good health. Both conserved end residues are trimmed from each CDR3. D genes are given only for firm matches.

v_gene | d_gene | CDR3aa
TRBV4-2 | . | ASSQEGQYQETQY
TRBV20-1 | . | SAGGGLGGNEQF
TRBV7-2 | . | ASSLGTQEAQY
TRBV20-1 | . | SAVGARGGETQY
TRBV5-1 | . | ASSLESSRYEQF
TRBV3-1 | . | ASVGREADTQY
TRBV4-2 | . | ASSQESGTQQF
TRBV12-3/TRBV12-4 | . | ASRGGLAHEQF
TRBV29-1 | TRBD2 | SVTGLAFTDTQY
TRBV29-1 | . | SVGGGGGLNYEQY
TRBV7-2 | . | ASSLRTPHRTDTQY
TRBV11-2 | . | ASSSGRGRF
TRBV13 | TRBD1 | ASSLEGGGSYEQY
TRBV7-2 | TRBD2 | ASSSRTSGGPTDTQY
TRBV6-2/TRBV6-3 | . | ASSTRGQNYGYT
TRBV6-2/TRBV6-3 | . | ASENGRVYNQPQH
TRBV5-1 | . | ASSLGSGLSYNEQF
TRBV5-1 | . | ASSQAGANQPQH
TRBV11-2 | . | ASAAYEQF
TRBV4-3 | . | ASSQGASPRETQY
TRBV6-5 | TRBD2 | ATKGLAYNEQF
TRBV9 | . | ASSAGQNSYEQY
TRBV5-6 | . | ASQLQGRYGYT
TRBV7-3 | TRBD1 | ASSRCGQGLNTEAF
TRBV19 | TRBD2 | ASKGASTSVGTQY
TRBV7-2 | TRBD2 | ASSLLLAGREQY
TRBV6-5 | . | ASRIGRNSNQPQH
TRBV28 | . | ASSFEVRRQETQY
TRBV7-6 | . | ASSTVGNEQF
TRBV9 | . | ASSTSASYGYT
TRBV28 | . | ASSGERLDHEQY
TRBV6-2/TRBV6-3 | . | ASSLHGPESETQY
TRBV15 | . | ATSTNPGLAYETQY
TRBV6-2/TRBV6-3 | . | ASRARGPEAF
TRBV2 | . | ASSSTGGSDTQY
TRBV21-1 | . | ASSKALGELF
TRBV5-1 | TRBD2 | ASSLLRGGRDEQF
TRBV5-1 | . | ASRPRGEVSDTQY
TRBV29-1 | . | SVETGMGYGYT
TRBV20-1 | . | SADYSYEQY
TRBV5-1 | . | ASSLEVRSPNSPLH
TRBV11-2 | . | ASSLSNSLSGYT
TRBV6-5 | TRBD1 | ASSYRYRGQVANEKLF
TRBV7-9 | . | AVGGSSATYEQY
TRBV30 | TRBD2 | AWSGGGSSYEQY
TRBV6-6 | TRBD2 | ASSYHSPGLAGINEQF
TRBV6-2/TRBV6-3 | . | ASSHGAYEQF
TRBV3-1 | TRBD1 | ASSQGPGTGYEQY
TRBV7-9 | . | ASSRTGTDYEQY
TRBV19 | TRBD1 | ATTTGVEQF
TRBV5-1 | TRBD1 | ASSLEGTGGWDEQF
TRBV18 | . | ASSPGEERYNEQY
TRBV7-3 | TRBD2 | ASSLTALAGGDNEQF
TRBV4-2 | . | ASSPTHWANYGYT
TRBV11-2 | TRBD2 | ASEETSWSNEQF
TRBV14 | . | ASSRDATNEKLF
TRBV7-2 | . | ASSLRGRVNEQF
TRBV11-2 | . | ASSPLGGGADGYT
TRBV29-1 | . | SVNPDGTNEKLF
TRBV12-3/TRBV12-4 | . | ASMRQYQYEQY